Sequencing of this T cell receptor beta chain was carried out in a study of T cell repertoires in cytomegalovirus infection. The wider study: Peptides in the study included HLA-C-restricted and HLA-B-restricted CMV epitopes. Matching HLA type and CMV infection were both indicated by public TCR beta signatures. Study findings and constraints: Summed frequency of public TCR beta families distinguished CMV carriers with the relevant HLA. Dominating the ex vivo response were TCR beta clonotypes that were CMV-specific and HLA-C-restricted.

Comments on this clonotype: What it recognizes is unknown. The junction shows a germline mismatch at one end, possibly a read error.

TCRdb called the reads again in MiXCR, with one record for every CDR3 protein. Of about 920,000 distinct CDR3 sequences listed, roughly 31% are singletons. CDR1 is SGHVS and CDR2 is FNYEAQ in the germline V gene. The CDR3 sequence is 16 residues long. V usage is TRBV7-6 and J usage is TRBJ2-2; 10 nucleotides match TRBD2. The TCR sequence derives from a human donor in good health (CMV status not recorded). Some clones in this sample may be carry-over from other donors' samples. This material consisted of cultured CD8+ T cells from PBMCs, taken from culture after CMV antigen stimulation. The DNA of the CDR3 is TGTGCCAGCAGCTTCACTAGCGGGGCCAACACCGGGAAGCTGTTTTTT. It specifies CASSFTSGANTGKLFF.